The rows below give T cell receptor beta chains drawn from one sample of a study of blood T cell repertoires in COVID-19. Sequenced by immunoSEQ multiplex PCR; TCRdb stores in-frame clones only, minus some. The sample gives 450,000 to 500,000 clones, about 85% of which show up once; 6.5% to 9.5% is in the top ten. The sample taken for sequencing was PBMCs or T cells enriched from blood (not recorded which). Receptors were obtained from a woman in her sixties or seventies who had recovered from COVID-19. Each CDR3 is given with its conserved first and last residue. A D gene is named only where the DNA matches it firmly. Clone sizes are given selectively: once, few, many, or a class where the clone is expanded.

CDR3: CASSQSGTDTQYF
DNA: TGTGCCAGCAGCCAATCTGGCACAGATACGCAGTATTTT
D: NA
V: TRBV3-1/TRBV3-2
J: TRBJ2-3
size: NA

CDR3: CASSLALAGAQETQYF
DNA: TGCGCCAGCAGCTTGGCCCTAGCGGGGGCCCAAGAGACCCAGTACTTC
D: TRBD2
V: TRBV5-1
J: TRBJ2-5
size: NA

CDR3: CASSYRDSLAMF
DNA: TGTGCCAGCAGCTACCGGGACAGCCTAGCTATGTTT
D: TRBD1
V: TRBV3-1/TRBV3-2
J: TRBJ1-4
size: NA

CDR3: CASSTGGNEQFF
DNA: TGTGCCAGCAGTACAGGGGGAAATGAGCAGTTCTTC
D: TRBD1
V: TRBV6-5
J: TRBJ2-1
size: NA

CDR3: CASSEDRGYEQYF
DNA: TGCGCCAGCAGTGAGGACAGGGGGTACGAGCAGTACTTC
D: TRBD1
V: TRBV10-2
J: TRBJ2-7
size: few

CDR3: CASSLAGQMNTEAFF
DNA: TGTGCCAGCAGCTTAGCAGGACAGATGAACACTGAAGCTTTCTTT
D: NA
V: TRBV11-2
J: TRBJ1-1
size: NA

CDR3: CASSQDKGKGNTEAFF
DNA: TGCGCCAGCAGCCAAGATAAGGGGAAGGGGAACACTGAAGCTTTCTTT
D: NA
V: TRBV4-1
J: TRBJ1-1
size: once

CDR3: CASSDSTHVANEKLFF
DNA: TGTGCCAGTAGTGACAGTACTCACGTGGCTAATGAAAAACTGTTTTTT
D: NA
V: TRBV19
J: TRBJ1-4
size: NA

CDR3: CASSHRSGIGTYRGEEAFF
DNA: TGCGCCAGCAGCCACAGAAGCGGCATCGGGACTTACAGGGGGGAGGAAGCTTTCTTT
D: TRBD1
V: TRBV4-1
J: TRBJ1-1
size: NA

CDR3: CASSQAKGWGRGGIQYF
DNA: TGTGCCAGCAGCCAAGCCAAGGGTTGGGGCAGGGGCGGCATTCAGTACTTC
D: NA
V: TRBV3-1/TRBV3-2
J: TRBJ2-4
size: NA

CDR3: CAGGEAYNSPLHF
DNA: TGTGCCGGAGGGGAGGCCTATAATTCACCCCTCCACTTT
D: NA
V: TRBV2
J: TRBJ1-6
size: NA

CDR3: CASLFSRGEQFF
DNA: TGTGCCAGCCTTTTTTCCAGGGGTGAGCAGTTCTTC
D: NA
V: TRBV2
J: TRBJ2-1
size: NA

CDR3: CAINYDRAINYGYTF
DNA: TGTGCCATCAACTACGACAGGGCCATTAACTATGGCTACACCTTC
D: TRBD1
V: TRBV10-3
J: TRBJ1-2
size: NA

CDR3: CASGLVTGQPPFF
DNA: TGTGCTAGTGGTTTGGTAACGGGACAGCCGCCTTTCTTT
D: TRBD1
V: TRBV12-5
J: TRBJ1-1
size: NA

CDR3: CASSWGTGNTEAFF
DNA: TGTGCCAGCAGTTGGGGGACAGGGAACACTGAAGCTTTCTTT
D: TRBD1
V: TRBV28
J: TRBJ1-1
size: NA

CDR3: CASSLTGPQYF
DNA: TGTGCCAGCAGTTTGACAGGCCCGCAGTATTTT
D: NA
V: TRBV12-3/TRBV12-4
J: TRBJ2-3
size: NA

CDR3: CASSTPRGQTDTQYF
DNA: TGCGCCAGCAGTACCCCCAGGGGGCAGACAGATACGCAGTATTTT
D: TRBD1
V: TRBV5-1
J: TRBJ2-3
size: NA

CDR3: CSVAERRNTEAFF
DNA: TGCAGCGTCGCCGAGAGGAGGAACACTGAAGCTTTCTTT
D: NA
V: TRBV29-1
J: TRBJ1-1
size: NA

CDR3: CASRDRATNYGYTF
DNA: TGTGCCAGCAGGGACAGGGCTACTAACTATGGCTACACCTTC
D: TRBD1
V: TRBV2
J: TRBJ1-2
size: NA